The 4 T cell receptor beta chains below come from one sample, sequenced in a study. In TCRdb, the RT-PCR reads were re-called with MiXCR into one record per CDR3 protein. The sample shows almost 700,000 distinct CDR3 sequences, about 14% of them seen only once. Input material: memory CD4+ T cells from blood. The receptors derive from a female donor in good health, serving as a healthy control.

This sequence joins TRBV20-1 and TRBJ1-1; D call uncertain. V was shortened by 3 bases and J by 1 base, with 15 bases between the two germline ends. This CDR3 has 15 amino acids. Germline lookup yields CDR1 DFQATT and CDR2 SNEGSKA (reference sequence). CDR3 bases: TGCAGTGCTAGGCAACACTCCCCTCCGAACACTGAAGCTTTCTTT. This codes for CSARQHSPPNTEAFF.

The chain carries TRBV7-9 and TRBJ2-1, with 9 bases matching TRBD1. Germline loops: CDR1 SEHNR, CDR2 FQNEAQ (reference sequence). The ends lost 7 bases at V and 7 bases at J; junction bases unmatched: 8. This CDR3 comprises 14 residues. CDR3 residues: CASNPDRGWNEQFF. CDR3 DNA: TGTGCCAGCAATCCGGACAGGGGCTGGAATGAGCAGTTCTTC. The whole variable domain, filled in from reference TRBV7-9 and TRBJ2-1, reads DTGVSQNPRHKITKRGQNVTFRCDPISEHNRLYWYRQTLGQGPEFLTYFQNEAQLEKSRLLSDRFSAERPKGSFSTLEIQRTEQGDSAMYLCASNPDRGWNEQFFGPGTRLTVL.

This clonotype was picked up many times. V usage is TRBV20-1 and J usage is TRBJ2-1, with 8 positions matching TRBD2. J was trimmed by 8 bases and V by 3 bases; bases with no gene match: 12. The CDR3 is made up of 15 amino acids. From germline, CDR1 is DFQATT and CDR2 SNEGSKA (reference sequence). Here the CDR3 reads CSARLWTSPGDEQFF. DNA of the CDR3: TGCAGTGCTAGGCTTTGGACTAGCCCTGGCGATGAGCAGTTCTTC.

In its sample, this clonotype was seen many times. The chain has TRBV12-3 or TRBV12-4 and TRBJ2-7; TRBD2 agrees at 14 bases. The V segment lost 8 bases and the J segment 3 bases; nucleotides outside the gene matches: 0. The CDR3 consists of 13 residues. The CDR3 loop is CASGTSGSYEQYF. The CDR3 DNA sequence: TGTGCCAGCGGGACTAGCGGGAGCTACGAGCAGTACTTC.